In this sample, the clone carrying this TCR beta chain turned up a few times. Its target is unknown. This sample was included in a study of beta chain features in type 1 diabetes. The wider study: Sorted cells from all samples, numbering roughly 100 million, were examined. Whole-study results and caveats: All four CD4+ subsets from Type 1 diabetes patients carried moderately but significantly shorter TCRB CDR3s. At VDJ recombination sites, type 1 diabetes patients had fewer insertions and more deleted nucleotides.

Expressed TCRB transcripts were sequenced after all isolated RNA was converted to cDNA. The table came from immunoSEQ multiplex PCR; TCRdb's copy has only in-frame clones and leaves some out. The repertoire consists of 550,000 to 850,000 clones, with roughly 13% occurring once and the leading ten covering approximately 0.021%. V was pared by 0 bases and J by 0 bases, with 14 bases between. The CDR3 runs 16 residues. Per germline, CDR1 GTSNPN and CDR2 SVGIG (reference sequence). Donors contributed one heparinised blood draw apiece, averaging about 116 mL. Purity exceeded 98% in all sorted populations. The sample consisted of naive CD4+ T cells from blood. This clonotype was obtained from a man aged 18 to 29 with type 1 diabetes. The genes are TRBV30 and TRBJ1-1; D unclear. CDR3 protein: CAWSVGVGALNTEAFF. In DNA, the CDR3 is TGTGCCTGGAGTGTAGGTGTGGGAGCCCTGAACACTGAAGCTTTCTTT.